The present entry profiles one TCR beta chain with its context. A single record per CDR3 protein comes from TCRdb applying MiXCR to the PCR reads. Here the sample spans roughly 11,000 distinct CDR3 sequences, 53% being singletons. Donors had localized lung adenocarcinoma, a non-small cell lung cancer. The data stem from a study of CD4 and CD8 cells across lung adenocarcinoma regions. The receptor's source is a female donor with lung adenocarcinoma. The CD4 and CD8 labels of this study may be unreliable. Sequencing was done on a sample of CD8+ T cells from the center of a lung tumor.

As DNA, the CDR3 is TGTGCCAGCAGTTACTCGAACAGGGTAGACTATGGCTACACCTTC. Residues: CASSYSNRVDYGYTF. The gene calls are TRBV6-5 and TRBJ1-2; possibly TRBD1 for D (6 bases). CDR1 and CDR2 (germline): MNHEY, SVGAGI. The CDR3 has 15 residues. V lost 0 bases and J 3 bases, leaving 11 bases between the germline ends.